The sequence of this T cell receptor beta chain was determined in a study of blood T cell repertoires in COVID-19. As for the study in general: PBMCs, B-cell-depleted T cells, or T cells were the source of the cDNA or gDNA that made up the material.

The assay was immunoSEQ multiplex PCR, and TCRdb's table has in-frame clones only and misses some. The sample shows under 95,000 clones, roughly 82% of them seen only once. V was shortened by 3 bases and J by 5 bases, with 12 bases between the two germline ends. In germline, CDR1 is SGHRS, CDR2 YFSETQ. The CDR3 is 15 residues long. Specimen: peripheral blood. The chain combines TRBV5-1 with TRBJ1-6; D may be TRBD1 (6 bases). The TCR sequence derives from a woman aged 80 or over with acute or convalescent COVID-19. Written as DNA, the CDR3 is TGCGCCAGCAGCTGGCAGGGGAGAGATAATTCACCCCTCCACTTT. Translation: CASSWQGRDNSPLHF.